Listed below are T cell receptor beta chains from one sample, sequenced in a study of blood T cell repertoires in COVID-19. Measured with immunoSEQ multiplex PCR; TCRdb has only the in-frame clones, and not every one. Among over 200,000 clones listed, about 89% were seen once. Input material: PBMCs or T cells enriched from blood (not recorded which). The receptors derive from a human donor in a cohort exposed to, infected with or recovered from COVID-19 (not recorded which). The donor label of this sample is uncertain. CDR3s include the opening cysteine and the closing phenylalanine or tryptophan. The order of the fields is J gene, D gene, V gene, clone size, CDR3 protein, CDR3 DNA. D genes are given only for firm matches. Size values are once, few and many counts, or a class for expanded clones, and some rows have none.

J gene: TRBJ2-2; D gene: -; V gene: TRBV6-5; clone size: -; CDR3 protein: CASLLTAGTGELFF; CDR3 DNA: TGTGCCAGCCTTCTCACGGCAGGGACCGGGGAGCTGTTTTTT
J gene: TRBJ1-3; D gene: -; V gene: TRBV3-1/TRBV3-2; clone size: -; CDR3 protein: CASSAGASSSGRTIYF; CDR3 DNA: TGTGCCAGCAGCGCCGGCGCAAGTAGCTCTGGAAGAACCATATATTTT
J gene: TRBJ2-7; D gene: -; V gene: TRBV20-1; clone size: -; CDR3 protein: CSASGDQDYEQYF; CDR3 DNA: TGCAGTGCTAGTGGAGACCAGGATTACGAGCAGTACTTC
J gene: TRBJ1-6; D gene: TRBD1; V gene: TRBV10-3; clone size: -; CDR3 protein: CAISGPGTGESLHF; CDR3 DNA: TGTGCCATCAGTGGTCCCGGGACAGGGGAGTCCCTCCACTTT
J gene: TRBJ1-1; D gene: -; V gene: TRBV6-6; clone size: -; CDR3 protein: CAAGTSNTEAFF; CDR3 DNA: TGTGCCGCCGGGACATCGAACACTGAAGCTTTCTTT
J gene: TRBJ2-4; D gene: TRBD2; V gene: TRBV9; clone size: -; CDR3 protein: CASSVDPGEGAKNIQYF; CDR3 DNA: TGTGCCAGCAGCGTAGATCCCGGGGAGGGGGCCAAAAACATTCAGTACTTC
J gene: TRBJ2-7; D gene: TRBD2; V gene: TRBV4-1; clone size: -; CDR3 protein: CASSPYTSGGLRSSYEQYF; CDR3 DNA: TGCGCCAGCAGCCCCTATACTAGCGGGGGACTCCGGAGCTCCTACGAGCAGTACTTC
J gene: TRBJ2-7; D gene: -; V gene: TRBV12-5; clone size: once; CDR3 protein: CASGGSLKSYEQYF; CDR3 DNA: TGTGCTAGTGGGGGCTCTTTGAAATCCTACGAGCAGTACTTC
J gene: TRBJ2-7; D gene: TRBD1; V gene: TRBV9; clone size: -; CDR3 protein: CASSVGTGVYEQYF; CDR3 DNA: TGTGCCAGCAGCGTGGGGACAGGTGTATACGAGCAGTACTTC
J gene: TRBJ2-7; D gene: -; V gene: TRBV7-8; clone size: -; CDR3 protein: CASSLATVTYEQYF; CDR3 DNA: TGTGCCAGCAGCTTAGCTACAGTTACCTACGAGCAGTACTTC
J gene: TRBJ2-3; D gene: TRBD2; V gene: TRBV11-1; clone size: -; CDR3 protein: CASSPTGTKDTQYF; CDR3 DNA: TGTGCCAGCAGCCCTACGGGGACTAAGGATACGCAGTATTTT
J gene: TRBJ1-1; D gene: TRBD1; V gene: TRBV2; clone size: -; CDR3 protein: CASSDWTGMSMNTEAFF; CDR3 DNA: TGTGCCAGCAGTGATTGGACAGGGATGTCGATGAACACTGAAGCTTTCTTT
J gene: TRBJ1-3; D gene: TRBD1; V gene: TRBV6-1; clone size: few; CDR3 protein: CASSEGDDRGGNTIYF; CDR3 DNA: TGTGCCAGCAGTGAAGGGGACGACAGGGGGGGAAACACCATATATTTT
J gene: TRBJ1-1; D gene: -; V gene: TRBV30; clone size: once; CDR3 protein: CAWNRVTEAFF; CDR3 DNA: TGTGCCTGGAACAGGGTAACTGAAGCTTTCTTT
J gene: TRBJ1-5; D gene: -; V gene: TRBV3-1/TRBV3-2; clone size: -; CDR3 protein: CASSQMGRCQPQHF; CDR3 DNA: TGTGCCAGCAGCCAGATGGGGCGGTGCCAGCCCCAGCATTTT
J gene: TRBJ2-7; D gene: -; V gene: TRBV5-1; clone size: -; CDR3 protein: CASSLAQPGRRGAYEQYF; CDR3 DNA: TGCGCCAGCAGCTTGGCTCAACCGGGACGGAGGGGAGCCTACGAGCAGTACTTC
J gene: TRBJ1-4; D gene: -; V gene: TRBV7-9; clone size: -; CDR3 protein: CASSRTGPNEKLFF; CDR3 DNA: TGTGCCAGCAGCCGCACAGGGCCTAATGAAAAACTGTTTTTT
J gene: TRBJ1-3; D gene: -; V gene: TRBV4-3; clone size: -; CDR3 protein: CASSQDLGRNTIYF; CDR3 DNA: TGCGCCAGCAGCCAAGATCTCGGGAGAAACACCATATATTTT
J gene: TRBJ2-7; D gene: TRBD2; V gene: TRBV10-2; clone size: once; CDR3 protein: CASSDLSAGAFFEQYF; CDR3 DNA: TGCGCCAGCAGTGACCTGTCAGCGGGGGCCTTTTTCGAGCAGTACTTC
J gene: TRBJ1-2; D gene: -; V gene: TRBV30; clone size: -; CDR3 protein: CAWSLWQGHGYTF; CDR3 DNA: TGTGCCTGGAGTTTATGGCAGGGGCATGGCTACACCTTC
J gene: TRBJ2-7; D gene: -; V gene: TRBV19; clone size: -; CDR3 protein: CASSMRGELYEQYF; CDR3 DNA: TGTGCCAGTAGTATGCGGGGAGAGCTCTACGAGCAGTACTTC
J gene: TRBJ1-1; D gene: TRBD1; V gene: TRBV9; clone size: -; CDR3 protein: CASSAPGTGGTEAFF; CDR3 DNA: TGTGCCAGCAGCGCCCCCGGGACAGGGGGCACTGAAGCTTTCTTT
J gene: TRBJ2-1; D gene: -; V gene: TRBV7-8; clone size: -; CDR3 protein: CASSLDPAGALNEQFF; CDR3 DNA: TGTGCCAGCAGCTTAGATCCTGCGGGGGCCTTAAATGAGCAGTTCTTC
J gene: TRBJ2-2; D gene: -; V gene: TRBV7-2; clone size: -; CDR3 protein: CASTGPDRPTGELFF; CDR3 DNA: TGTGCCAGCACCGGCCCCGACAGGCCGACCGGGGAGCTGTTTTTT
J gene: TRBJ1-1; D gene: -; V gene: TRBV6-1; clone size: -; CDR3 protein: CASSERENTEAFF; CDR3 DNA: TGTGCCAGCAGTGAGCGGGAGAACACTGAAGCTTTCTTT
J gene: TRBJ1-5; D gene: -; V gene: TRBV4-1; clone size: -; CDR3 protein: CASSRGQWSNQPQHF; CDR3 DNA: TGCGCCAGCAGCCGCGGACAGTGGAGCAATCAGCCCCAGCATTTT
J gene: TRBJ1-1; D gene: -; V gene: TRBV12-5; clone size: -; CDR3 protein: CASGNQPGLTEAFF; CDR3 DNA: TGTGCTAGTGGCAATCAACCAGGTCTCACTGAAGCTTTCTTT
J gene: TRBJ2-7; D gene: TRBD1; V gene: TRBV5-1; clone size: -; CDR3 protein: CASSLVRQGIYEQYF; CDR3 DNA: TGCGCCAGCAGCTTGGTAAGACAGGGTATCTACGAGCAGTACTTC
J gene: TRBJ1-2; D gene: TRBD1; V gene: TRBV27; clone size: once; CDR3 protein: CASRYGQGPWGGYTF; CDR3 DNA: TGTGCCAGCAGATACGGACAGGGGCCATGGGGTGGCTACACCTTC
J gene: TRBJ1-6; D gene: TRBD1; V gene: TRBV6-2/TRBV6-3; clone size: -; CDR3 protein: CASSQEPPGQGYSPLHF; CDR3 DNA: TGTGCCAGCAGCCAAGAGCCTCCGGGACAGGGCTATTCACCCCTCCACTTT
J gene: TRBJ1-1; D gene: -; V gene: TRBV19; clone size: -; CDR3 protein: CASSIAGGTEAFF; CDR3 DNA: TGTGCCAGTAGTATTGCGGGGGGCACTGAAGCTTTCTTT
J gene: TRBJ1-6; D gene: TRBD1; V gene: TRBV27; clone size: -; CDR3 protein: CASSFDRADSPLHF; CDR3 DNA: TGTGCCAGCAGTTTCGACAGGGCTGATTCACCCCTCCACTTT
J gene: TRBJ1-6; D gene: TRBD1; V gene: TRBV7-2; clone size: -; CDR3 protein: CATTGFQGANSPLHF; CDR3 DNA: TGTGCCACTACGGGTTTTCAGGGGGCTAATTCACCCCTCCACTTT
J gene: TRBJ1-1; D gene: TRBD1; V gene: TRBV4-1; clone size: -; CDR3 protein: CASSHPGQGLKMNTEAFF; CDR3 DNA: TGCGCCAGCAGCCATCCTGGACAGGGGCTAAAGATGAACACTGAAGCTTTCTTT
J gene: TRBJ1-3; D gene: -; V gene: TRBV2; clone size: -; CDR3 protein: CASSVRQGGNTIYF; CDR3 DNA: TGTGCCAGCAGTGTTCGGCAGGGGGGAAACACCATATATTTT
J gene: TRBJ1-3; D gene: TRBD1; V gene: TRBV10-3; clone size: -; CDR3 protein: CAILTGGLGRSGNTIYF; CDR3 DNA: TGTGCCATCCTAACAGGGGGCCTGGGTCGGTCTGGAAACACCATATATTTT
J gene: TRBJ2-5; D gene: -; V gene: TRBV9; clone size: -; CDR3 protein: CASRGTAGTQYF; CDR3 DNA: TGTGCCAGCCGCGGGACCGCGGGGACCCAGTACTTC
J gene: TRBJ2-1; D gene: TRBD2; V gene: TRBV3-1/TRBV3-2; clone size: -; CDR3 protein: CASSQELAGAYNEQFF; CDR3 DNA: TGTGCCAGCAGCCAAGAATTGGCGGGGGCCTACAATGAGCAGTTCTTC
J gene: TRBJ1-5; D gene: -; V gene: TRBV5-3; clone size: few; CDR3 protein: CARSPRGGGSNQPQHF; CDR3 DNA: TGTGCCAGAAGCCCAAGGGGGGGTGGCAGCAATCAGCCCCAGCATTTT
J gene: TRBJ2-7; D gene: TRBD2; V gene: TRBV19; clone size: -; CDR3 protein: CASSSSSGMPYEQYF; CDR3 DNA: TGTGCCAGTAGTTCTTCTAGCGGGATGCCCTACGAGCAGTACTTC
J gene: TRBJ2-7; D gene: -; V gene: TRBV20-1; clone size: -; CDR3 protein: CSAGPVDEQYF; CDR3 DNA: TGCAGTGCTGGCCCAGTTGACGAGCAGTACTTC
J gene: TRBJ2-2; D gene: TRBD2; V gene: TRBV6-4; clone size: -; CDR3 protein: CATGTSDTGELFF; CDR3 DNA: TGTGCCACCGGGACTAGCGACACCGGGGAGCTGTTTTTT
J gene: TRBJ1-1; D gene: TRBD1; V gene: TRBV9; clone size: -; CDR3 protein: CASSGQGSNTEAFF; CDR3 DNA: TGTGCCAGCAGCGGACAGGGCTCGAACACTGAAGCTTTCTTT
J gene: TRBJ1-6; D gene: -; V gene: TRBV25-1; clone size: -; CDR3 protein: CASSEFTDSSYNSPLHF; CDR3 DNA: TGTGCCAGCAGTGAATTTACGGACAGCTCCTATAATTCACCCCTCCACTTT
J gene: TRBJ1-5; D gene: -; V gene: TRBV2; clone size: -; CDR3 protein: CASSANGVGPQHF; CDR3 DNA: TGTGCCAGCAGCGCTAACGGGGTCGGGCCCCAGCATTTT
J gene: TRBJ2-1; D gene: TRBD2; V gene: TRBV9; clone size: -; CDR3 protein: CASSKRGVYNEQFF; CDR3 DNA: TGTGCCAGCAGCAAGCGGGGGGTCTACAATGAGCAGTTCTTC
J gene: TRBJ1-1; D gene: -; V gene: TRBV11-2; clone size: -; CDR3 protein: CASSSPRGWNTEAFF; CDR3 DNA: TGTGCCAGCAGCAGCCCCAGGGGATGGAACACTGAAGCTTTCTTT
J gene: TRBJ2-5; D gene: -; V gene: TRBV30; clone size: -; CDR3 protein: CAWSRGDPGETQYF; CDR3 DNA: TGTGCCTGGAGTCGGGGAGACCCGGGCGAGACCCAGTACTTC